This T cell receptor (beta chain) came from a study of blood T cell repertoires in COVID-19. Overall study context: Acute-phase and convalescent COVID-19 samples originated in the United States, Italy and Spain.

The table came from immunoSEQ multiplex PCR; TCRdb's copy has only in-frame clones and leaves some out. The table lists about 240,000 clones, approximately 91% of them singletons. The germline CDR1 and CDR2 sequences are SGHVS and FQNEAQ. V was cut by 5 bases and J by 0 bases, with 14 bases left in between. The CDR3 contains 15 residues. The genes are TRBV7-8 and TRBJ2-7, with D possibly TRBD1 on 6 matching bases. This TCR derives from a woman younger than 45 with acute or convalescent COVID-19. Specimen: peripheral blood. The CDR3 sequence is CASSPRRGGSYEQYF. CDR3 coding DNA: TGTGCCAGCAGCCCGCGAAGAGGGGGCTCCTACGAGCAGTACTTC.